The source of this TCR beta chain is a study of blood T cells in healthy people across ages (dated by TCRdb to the mid-2010s). Notes on the research overall: In model experiments, roughly one uniquely barcoded TCR beta cDNA molecule per two T cells was captured by template switching. The donors were divided into four age groups: young (average approximately 17 years), middle-aged (roughly 42), aged (under 70) and long-lived (82). For two donors (one aged 18 to 29 and one aged 80 or older), the study analyzed two additional independent replicas of 1 million unique cDNA reads from the same blood draw. Age-related changes in TCR beta repertoire diversity were measured in the study by deep sequencing normalized with unique cDNA molecular identifiers.

Based on the germline V gene, the CDR1 and CDR2 sequences are ENHRY and SYGVKD. Trimming leaves V shorter by 3 bases and J shorter by 2 bases, with the junction holding 11 bases beyond the gene matches. The CDR3, from cysteine to phenylalanine, totals 17 residues. The only DNA kept is the CDR3, 51 bases in frame from the first base. The library relied on 5' RACE. Sequencing relied on an Illumina HiSeq 2500. A second PCR of roughly 6 to 12 cycles was run with a J-beta primer mix and a sample-barcoded 5' primer. Each TCR beta cDNA molecule received a unique molecular identifier from a template-switch 5' adaptor carrying 12 random nucleotides. Each sample yielded at least 2.5 million CDR3-containing paired-end reads. The Mint cDNA synthesis kit, primed by a TRBC-specific oligonucleotide, was used to synthesize first-strand cDNA from all RNA. Following uracil-DNA glycosylase treatment, all cDNA underwent a first 18-cycle PCR with the universal primers M1SS and BC2_uni_R. The paper's data handling went like this. For normalization, 1 million high-quality reads, each with a distinct molecular identifier, were randomly selected from each sample. Reads with shared molecular identifiers were discarded instead of being binned into consensus sequences. MiTCR, set to a Q25 quality threshold and the strictest error-elimination algorithm, was used for CDR3 identification, clonotype clustering and error correction. A nonparametric unseen species model using Euler transformation provided a lower-bound estimate of total TCR beta diversity. The raw public data were reprocessed by TCRdb itself: fastp quality trimming at Q25, MiXCR clonotype calling, in-frame beta chains only. Duplicate CDR3 protein sequences are folded into a single record with the most common DNA and genes. None of the V and J calls come from the authors' own analysis; TCRdb made them. This sample has fewer than 600,000 distinct CDR3 sequences in its table, and about 28% of those were observed once. The ten largest make up 3% to 4% of the sample.

Only a few counts were recorded for this clonotype. Its binding antigen is unknown. No base quality information exists; no much larger clone differs at one position. Here is what the overall study found, with its caveats: As age increased, observed TCR beta diversity per million T cells dropped in a roughly linear way, and a significant reduction was already evident by age about 40. The CMV infection status of donors was not known, potentially confounding age-related changes in expanded clonotypes. Bulk unsorted PBMC profiling prevented conclusive comparison of naive and antigen-experienced compartments. The long-lived group showed more naive CD4+ T cells, fewer expanded clones and increased TCR diversity than the aged group, suggesting age selection. The percentage of naive T cells measured by flow cytometry correlated strongly with observed TCR beta diversity. Estimates of total diversity from one million sequenced T cells were regarded as lower bounds and underestimates.

Systemically healthy Caucasian individuals from Russia, 39 in total and aged roughly 6 to 100 years, were included as donors. Roughly 9 milliliters of peripheral blood were drawn from each donor into EDTA-treated Vacutainer tubes. PBMCs were isolated by Ficoll-Paque density-gradient centrifugation, with at least 6.5 million obtained per sample. Total RNA was extracted from PBMCs with Trizol reagent, with at least 5 micrograms obtained per sample. The percentages of naive CD45RAhigh/CD27high T cells were determined by flow cytometry on a PBMC aliquot from every donor. The sample was also linked to a second study, of T cells of mothers and their children. The second publication reports: Nine systemically healthy Caucasian individuals, comprising three mothers and their six children, were included as donors. cDNA synthesis consumed the entire amount of extracted RNA, loaded at about 1.5 ug RNA in each 15 ul reaction. In the second PCR, the M1S primer introduced both the sample barcodes and 2-4 random nucleotides. Over 9 million TCR beta CDR3 reads came from each mother, compared with a few million reads from each child. Thymic selection similarly shapes TCR recombination output in related and unrelated pairs, with minor effect from inherited differences. Normalized repertoire overlap was always found to be slightly, but never significantly, higher in related mother-child pairs than in unrelated mother-child pairs. No persistent microchimeric T cell clones were detected, at a sensitivity of around 100 clones per million clonotypes. The study used deep NGS to compare TCR beta repertoires of mothers and children, seeking features distinguishing related mother-child pairs from unrelated individuals. On average, the children were around 11 +/- 4 years old, while the mothers were approximately 41 +/- 4 years old. After adapter ligation was performed with NEBNext reagents, the libraries were sequenced on an Illumina HiSeq 2000 with 100+100 nt paired-end reads. To avoid cross-contamination, the mother libraries and the child libraries were prepared a month apart and sequenced in separate runs. Each donor had between roughly 450,000 and 2,100,000 distinct TCR beta clonotypes identified. Naive TCR beta clonotypes were estimated from low-frequency clonotypes matched to each donor's FACS-determined naive share, without sorting.

The chain was built from TRBV10-3 and TRBJ2-3, and TRBD2 matches 7 of the central bases. This TCR was sampled from a boy between 2 and 10 years old in good health. Material: blood. CDR3 reads: CAISDPSSGASTDTQYF. The nucleotides read TGTGCCATCAGTGACCCTAGCAGCGGGGCCTCCACAGATACGCAGTATTTT.